Below, 14 T cell receptor beta chains from the same sample are listed, as sequenced in a study of T cells in Graves' hyperthyroidism and ophthalmopathy. TCR beta CDR3 sequences were amplified from RNA transcripts. The study used the HTBI primer set for a first-round RT-PCR of the TCR CDR3. TCRdb reprocessed the multiplex PCR reads via MiXCR and lists one record per CDR3 protein. The sample includes roughly 360,000 distinct CDR3 sequences, around an eighth of them seen just once. What was sequenced was blood. These receptors all come from a man aged 30-40 years with Graves' hyperthyroidism that later progressed to Graves' ophthalmopathy.

This clonotype has only a few counts. The chain uses TRBV5-5 and TRBJ1-6; possibly TRBD1 for D (6 bases). Germline CDR1 and CDR2: SGHKS and YYEKEE (reference sequence). This CDR3 is built from 15 residues. The V end lost 5 bases, the J end lost 10 bases, and 19 bases lay between the germline ends. CDR3: CASSTWGANVSPLHF. The CDR3 nucleotides are TGTGCCAGCAGTACCTGGGGGGCGAACGTCTCACCCCTCCACTTT.

This clonotype was detected ten times or more. The chain recombines TRBV27 with TRBJ1-1; D ambiguous. The CDR3 consists of 13 residues. CDR1 and CDR2 from the germline V gene are MNHEY and SMNVEV (reference sequence). Trimming took off 5 bases at V and 2 bases at J, with 9 bases between the two ends. CDR3 coding DNA: TGTGCCAGCAGTCCTACCCGAAACACTGAAGCTTTCTTT. Translated: CASSPTRNTEAFF.

The CDR3 reads CSAGDQPQHF. The CDR3 nucleotides are TGCAGTGCTGGGGATCAGCCCCAGCATTTT. This rearrangement joins TRBV20-1 to TRBJ1-5; D unresolved. V was clipped by 5 bases and J by 5 bases, with 4 bases between them. The CDR3 consists of 10 residues. Germline loops: CDR1 DFQATT, CDR2 SNEGSKA (reference sequence).

This clonotype was recorded a few times. The chain is built from TRBV6-1 and TRBJ2-7; possibly TRBD1 or TRBD2 for D (7 bases each). CDR1 and CDR2 (germline): MNHNS, SASEGT. The CDR3 extends over 15 amino acids. V lost 6 bases and J 4 bases, leaving 19 bases between the germline ends. This CDR3 reads CASRPQGGPLYEQYF. CDR3 nucleotide sequence: TGTGCCAGCAGGCCCCAGGGGGGGCCCTTATACGAGCAGTACTTC.

This clonotype was seen ten or more times. The chain combines TRBV28 with TRBJ1-4; 7 bases line up with TRBD1. The germline V gene encodes CDR1 MDHEN and CDR2 SYDVKM. Trimming cost V 7 bases and J 0 bases; bases outside gene matches: 2. The CDR3 has 14 residues. CDR3 sequence reads: CASNRGATNEKLFF. CDR3 nucleotide sequence: TGTGCCAGCAACAGGGGAGCAACTAATGAAAAACTGTTTTTT.

This clonotype was seen ten or more times. The chain uses TRBV3-1 and TRBJ2-5; no clear D gene. The CDR3 sequence is 14 residues long. Germline V gene data show CDR1 as LGHDT and CDR2 as YNNKEL (reference sequence). V was clipped by 3 bases and J by 2 bases, with 10 bases between them. The CDR3 region has the DNA TGTGCCAGCAGCCACCGTGGGCGTCAAGAGACCCAGTACTTC. Translated: CASSHRGRQETQYF.

The chain recombines TRBV25-1 with TRBJ1-4, with TRBD1 identical over 10 bases. Germline V gene sequence: CDR1 MGHDK, CDR2 SYGVNS. This CDR3 contains 14 residues. The ends lost 5 bases at V and 10 bases at J; junction bases unmatched: 7. CDR3 DNA: TGTGCCAGCAGTACCGGGACAGGGGACGGAAAACTGTTTTTT. Its protein product is CASSTGTGDGKLFF.

The chain couples TRBV15 to TRBJ2-7; D ambiguous. CDR1 is LNHNV, CDR2 YYDKDF, per germline (reference sequence). V lost 2 bases and J 0 bases, leaving 5 bases between the germline ends. This CDR3 has 13 amino acids. As DNA, the CDR3 is TGTGCCACCAGCAGACAGCTCTCCTACGAGCAGTACTTC. Translating gives CATSRQLSYEQYF.

The rearrangement links TRBV3-1 to TRBJ2-5; 13 nucleotides line up with TRBD2. The V gene's germline CDR1 is LGHDT and CDR2 YNNKEL (reference sequence). J gave up 14 bases and V 3 bases, and 12 bases lay outside the gene matches. This CDR3 contains 15 residues. CDR3 sequence reads: CASSHHTTSGGQGYF. CDR3 DNA: TGTGCCAGCAGCCACCATACGACTAGCGGGGGGCAGGGTTACTTC.

This clonotype came up a few times. The chain is built from TRBV19 and TRBJ2-2, with D possibly matching TRBD2 (6 bases). V was shortened by 2 bases and J by 1 base, with 8 bases between the two germline ends. CDR3 length: 15 amino acids. Germline V gene sequence: CDR1 LNHDA, CDR2 SQIVND (reference sequence). CDR3 region: CASSISGVNTGELFF. CDR3 nucleotides: TGTGCCAGTAGTATATCGGGGGTGAACACCGGGGAGCTGTTTTTT. Full variable domain (rest looked up from reference TRBV19 and TRBJ2-2): DGGITQSPKYLFRKEGQNVTLSCEQNLNHDAMYWYRQDPGQGLRLIYYSQIVNDFQKGDIAEGYSVSREKKESFPLTVTSAQKNPTAFYLCASSISGVNTGELFFGEGSRLTVL.

The chain couples TRBV4-1 to TRBJ1-5, with TRBD1 as a possible D gene (5 bases). Germline lookup yields CDR1 MGHRA and CDR2 YSYEKL. This CDR3 comprises 17 residues. Trimming stripped 2 bases from V and 0 bases from J, with 14 bases between. The chain's CDR3 is CASSQTLGGPSNQPQHF. In DNA, the CDR3 is TGCGCCAGCAGCCAAACCCTCGGGGGTCCTAGCAATCAGCCCCAGCATTTT.

This clonotype was seen at least ten times. This chain links TRBV25-1 with TRBJ2-1; D not certain. Trimming took 5 bases from V and 0 from J, leaving 14 bases between them. The CDR3 extends over 16 amino acids. The germline CDR1 and CDR2 sequences are MGHDK and SYGVNS. CDR3 amino acids: CASSLQLSSSYNEQFF. As DNA, the CDR3 is TGTGCCAGCAGTTTACAGCTTTCGAGCTCCTACAATGAGCAGTTCTTC.

This clonotype was picked up a small number of times. V and J are TRBV3-1 and TRBJ2-5; 7 bases line up with TRBD2. Germline CDR1 and CDR2: LGHDT and YNNKEL (reference sequence). V lost 6 bases and J lost 3; bases outside the gene matches: 7. This CDR3 contains 14 residues. The CDR3 DNA reads TGTGCCAGCAGACAATCCGGGGGGAAAGAGACCCAGTACTTC. It translates to CASRQSGGKETQYF.

This clonotype was recorded many times. V gene TRBV12-3 or TRBV12-4 combines with J gene TRBJ2-2; D call uncertain. The CDR3 is 16 amino acids. The V end was cut by 4 bases, the J end by 4 bases, with 16 bases between. The CDR3 spells CASSSSGRWATGELFF. CDR3 nucleotides: TGTGCCAGCAGTTCATCGGGCAGGTGGGCCACCGGGGAGCTGTTTTTT.